These 12 T cell receptor beta chains were all obtained from the same sample, sequenced in a study of blood T cell repertoires in COVID-19. Sequencing used immunoSEQ multiplex PCR; TCRdb keeps in-frame clones, though not all of them. Found here are some 180,000 clones, more than 80% of them singletons; the top ten hold 6.2%. The sequencing input was PBMCs or T cells enriched from blood (not recorded which). The receptor source for this set is a middle-aged man who had recovered from COVID-19.

The rearrangement links TRBV13 to TRBJ1-2; the D gene is possibly TRBD1 (5 bases). Germline V CDR1 and CDR2: PRHDT, FYEKMQ (reference sequence). Trimming pared 5 bases from V and 6 bases from J, leaving 16 bases between. The CDR3 has 14 amino acids. CDR3 in DNA: TGTGCCAGCAGCCCCGTTCGGGGGATACATGGCTACACCTTC. Its protein product is CASSPVRGIHGYTF.

This clone was counted a single time. The chain is built from TRBV3-1 (or the pseudogene TRBV3-2) and TRBJ2-5; 11 bases map to TRBD1. V shed 4 bases, J shed 5 bases, and the junction held 9 bases outside the gene matches. The CDR3 spans 16 residues. Germline values: CDR1 LGHDT, CDR2 YNNKEL (reference sequence). The CDR3 region is CASSLRRTGGFETQYF. The CDR3 DNA is TGTGCCAGCAGCCTCCGCCGGACAGGGGGCTTTGAGACCCAGTACTTC.

The gene calls are TRBV6-4 and TRBJ1-2; 9 bases are shared with TRBD1. V shed 6 bases, J shed 8 bases, and the junction held 10 bases outside the gene matches. The CDR3 sequence is 14 residues long. Germline V gene sequence: CDR1 MRHNA, CDR2 SNTAGT. CDR3 coding DNA: TGTGCCAGCAGCGCGGAACAGGGGGCGTACGGCTACACCTTC. Amino acid sequence: CASSAEQGAYGYTF.

This chain links TRBV28 with TRBJ1-5, with D possibly TRBD1 on 6 matching bases. Germline values: CDR1 MDHEN, CDR2 SYDVKM. The CDR3 runs to 14 residues. The V end was cut by 5 bases, the J end by 4 bases, with 12 bases between. The CDR3 here is CASSVSQGNQPQHF. The CDR3 nucleotides read TGTGCCAGCAGTGTAAGTCAGGGGAATCAGCCCCAGCATTTT.

The CDR3 protein is CASSRSRQATYEQYF. DNA of the CDR3: TGTGCCAGCAGCAGAAGTAGACAGGCAACCTACGAGCAGTACTTC. The chain couples TRBV27 to TRBJ2-7, with D possibly TRBD1 on 6 matching bases. V was shortened by 6 bases and J by 2 bases, with 17 bases between the two germline ends. The germline V gene encodes CDR1 MNHEY and CDR2 SMNVEV (reference sequence). The CDR3 totals 15 residues.

This chain joins TRBV19 and TRBJ1-2; D is undetermined. The germline CDR1 and CDR2 sequences are LNHDA and SQIVND (reference sequence). Between the trimmed V and J ends, which lost 9 bases and 4 bases, there was a span of 15 bases. CDR3 size: 13 residues. The CDR3 coding sequence is TGTGCCAGCTCCGACTTATCGGGCTATGGCTACACCTTC. This translates into CASSDLSGYGYTF.

The chain employs TRBV5-6 and TRBJ2-5, with D perhaps matching TRBD1 (6 bases). The germline V gene encodes CDR1 SGHDT and CDR2 YYEEEE. V was cut by 0 bases and J by 4 bases, with 7 bases left in between. There are 13 residues in the CDR3. CDR3 in DNA: TGTGCCAGCAGCTTGGCCAGGGGAGAGACCCAGTACTTC. Translation gives CASSLARGETQYF.

The rearrangement joins TRBV19 to TRBJ2-7, with unresolved D. With 5 bases removed from V and 4 bases from J, the gap between germline ends came to 12 bases. The CDR3 is 13 amino acids. Germline V gene data show CDR1 as LNHDA and CDR2 as SQIVND (reference sequence). CDR3 region: CASSHESGYEQYF. CDR3 sequence (DNA): TGTGCCAGTAGTCACGAGTCTGGTTACGAGCAGTACTTC.

The chain joins TRBV30 to TRBJ2-1; TRBD1 agrees at 10 bases. CDR3 length: 16 amino acids. Trimming took 0 bases from V and 4 from J; bases not matched to a gene: 6. Germline V CDR1 and CDR2: GTSNPN, SVGIG (reference sequence). The CDR3 spells CAWSVLGDRGYNEQFF. The CDR3 DNA follows: TGTGCCTGGAGTGTTCTGGGGGACAGGGGATACAATGAGCAGTTCTTC.

The chain's CDR3 is CASRQNSNQPQHF. The CDR3 DNA sequence: TGTGCCAGCAGACAGAATAGCAATCAGCCCCAGCATTTT. The V gene is TRBV6-5, the J gene TRBJ1-5; D gene ambiguous. This CDR3 spans 13 amino acids. V was cut by 6 bases and J by 0 bases, with 6 bases left in between. Germline CDR1 and CDR2: MNHEY and SVGAGI.

The chain couples TRBV7-8 to TRBJ2-1; TRBD2 matches at 7 bases. CDR1 and CDR2 from the germline V gene are SGHVS and FQNEAQ. V shed 1 base, J shed 2 bases, and the junction held 2 bases outside the gene matches. The CDR3 runs 15 residues. Here the CDR3 DNA reads TGTGCCAGCAGCTTAGTTGCGGGAGCCTACAATGAGCAGTTCTTC. Its protein is CASSLVAGAYNEQFF.

V is TRBV14 and J is TRBJ1-1, with D maybe TRBD1 (6 bases). The CDR3 is 14 residues long. The V and J ends lost 0 bases and 1 base respectively, with 6 bases between them. Per the germline V gene, CDR1 is SGHDN and CDR2 is FVKESK. The CDR3 bases are TGTGCCAGCAGCCAAGACAGGGGGAACACTGAAGCTTTCTTT. Its protein product is CASSQDRGNTEAFF.